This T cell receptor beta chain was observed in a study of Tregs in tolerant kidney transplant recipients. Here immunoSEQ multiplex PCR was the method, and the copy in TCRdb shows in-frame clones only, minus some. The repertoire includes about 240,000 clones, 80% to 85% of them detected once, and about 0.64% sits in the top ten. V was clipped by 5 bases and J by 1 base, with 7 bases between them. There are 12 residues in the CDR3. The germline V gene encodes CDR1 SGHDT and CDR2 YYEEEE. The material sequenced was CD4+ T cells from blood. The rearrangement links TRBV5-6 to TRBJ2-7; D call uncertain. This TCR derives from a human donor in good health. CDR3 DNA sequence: TGTGCCAGCAGTTCTTCTTCCTACGAGCAGTACTTC. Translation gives CASSSSSYEQYF.